This entry is about one TCR beta chain. The data originate from a study of T cell responses to AZD1222 COVID-19 vaccine. Only in-frame clones appear in the TCRdb table, and some are missing; sequencing was by immunoSEQ multiplex PCR. The table includes approximately 50,000 clones, about 74% detected once. The CDR3 loop spans 13 amino acids. Per germline, CDR1 LNHDA and CDR2 SQIVND (reference sequence). The V and J ends lost 9 bases and 1 base, in that order; junction bases with no gene match: 2. V gene TRBV19 combines with J gene TRBJ2-2, with TRBD2 identical over 7 bases. This receptor was identified in an adult in good health. The sequencing used peripheral blood, collected on day 0 of AZD1222 vaccination. DNA for the CDR3: TGTGCCAGCACGGGGGGGAACACCGGGGAGCTGTTTTTT. It is translated as CASTGGNTGELFF.